A single T cell receptor (beta chain) is shown here with its context. Among Cohort 3 donors, those recovered had two negative PCRs, clearance, or symptom resolution. V was shortened by 6 bases and J by 3 bases, with 10 bases between the two germline ends. This CDR3 is 13 amino acids long. Data came from immunoSEQ multiplex PCR; TCRdb stores just in-frame clones and leaves some out. The repertoire holds around 190,000 clones, with roughly 83% as singletons. This record belongs to a study of blood T cell repertoires in COVID-19. This chain links TRBV12-3 or TRBV12-4 with TRBJ2-3; D is perhaps TRBD2 (6 bases). Sequenced sample: PBMCs or T cells enriched from blood (not recorded which). This sequence was found in a woman in her 30s who had recovered from COVID-19. CDR3 DNA: TGTGCCAGCAGCGACAGCGGGACAGATACGCAGTATTTT. It encodes CASSDSGTDTQYF.